Following are 20 T cell receptor beta chains from one sample sequenced in a study of blood T cell repertoires in COVID-19. Only in-frame clones appear in the TCRdb table, and some are missing; sequencing was by immunoSEQ multiplex PCR. The sample holds about 200,000 clones, roughly 80% seen once. The sample comprised peripheral blood. Receptor source: a woman older than 75 with acute or convalescent COVID-19.

This clone was seen once. This chain links TRBV5-1 with TRBJ2-7, with 9 bases aligning to TRBD1. J lost 2 bases, V lost 7 bases, and 10 bases had no gene match. This CDR3 has 15 amino acids. Per germline, CDR1 SGHRS and CDR2 YFSETQ. Written as DNA, the CDR3 is TGCGCCAGCTGCGAAGGGACAGGGAACCCCTACGAGCAGTACTTC. Its translation: CASCEGTGNPYEQYF.

The chain recombines TRBV10-2 with TRBJ1-4; tentatively, D is TRBD1 (5 bases). This CDR3 spans 15 amino acids. Germline V gene sequence: CDR1 WSHSY, CDR2 SAAADI. V was clipped by 3 bases and J by 0 bases, with 8 bases between them. DNA of the CDR3: TGCGCCAGCAGTGACGACAGAGCAACTAATGAAAAACTGTTTTTT. Residues: CASSDDRATNEKLFF.

V gene TRBV5-1 combines with J gene TRBJ1-3; 10 bases are shared with TRBD1. The CDR3 is 17 residues long. V shed 4 bases, J shed 0 bases, and the junction held 7 bases outside the gene matches. Germline-derived CDR1 and CDR2 are SGHRS and YFSETQ. This CDR3 reads CASSLQTGGLSGNTIYF. In DNA, the CDR3 is TGCGCCAGCAGCCTTCAGACAGGGGGCCTCTCTGGAAACACCATATATTTT.

The rearrangement links TRBV7-2 to TRBJ1-4; no reliable D call. This CDR3 contains 15 residues. Trimming stripped 5 bases from V and 8 bases from J, with 18 bases between. The V gene's germline CDR1 is SGHTA and CDR2 FQGNSA. The CDR3 DNA reads TGTGCCAGCAGCCAGGTGGGCCAAAACGTGGAAAAACTGTTTTTT. Its protein product is CASSQVGQNVEKLFF.

DNA of the CDR3: TGTGCCAGCAGTCGACTTTACAATGAGCAGTTCTTC. Amino acid sequence: CASSRLYNEQFF. The chain employs TRBV28 and TRBJ2-1, with D hard to call. In germline, CDR1 is MDHEN, CDR2 SYDVKM. CDR3 size: 12 residues. The V end lost 5 bases, the J end lost 4 bases, and 6 bases lay between the germline ends.

The chain employs TRBV28 and TRBJ1-5; D unclear. CDR1 is MDHEN and CDR2 is SYDVKM in the germline V gene. The CDR3 runs to 13 residues. V was trimmed by 11 bases and J by 0 bases, leaving 11 bases between them. CDR3 DNA sequence: TGTGCCGGGAGGGAGGGTAGCAATCAGCCCCAGCATTTT. Translated, it gives CAGREGSNQPQHF.

Remarks on this clone: The sample contains more than one DNA sequence encoding this CDR3. The V and J genes are TRBV19 and TRBJ1-5; D unresolved. The CDR3 runs to 12 residues. With 5 bases removed from V and 4 bases from J, the gap between germline ends came to 6 bases. The V gene's germline CDR1 is LNHDA and CDR2 SQIVND (reference sequence). CDR3 nucleotides: TGTGCCAGTAGTCCCAGTAATCAGCCCCAGCATTTT. Translation: CASSPSNQPQHF.

This clone was detected once. V and J are TRBV3-1 (or the pseudogene TRBV3-2) and TRBJ2-7, with a weak D call TRBD1 (5 bases). The CDR3 runs to 15 residues. Germline loops: CDR1 LGHDT, CDR2 YNNKEL (reference sequence). V dropped 0 bases and J dropped 5 bases, with 14 bases sitting between them. CDR3 loop: CASSQDTGLWNEQYF. The CDR3 bases are TGTGCCAGCAGCCAAGACACAGGTCTTTGGAACGAGCAGTACTTC.

This clone was detected a few times. V is TRBV5-8 and J is TRBJ1-6; TRBD1 matches at 8 bases. CDR3 length equals 14 residues. Trimming cost V 2 bases and J 10 bases; bases outside gene matches: 5. Per germline, CDR1 SGHTS and CDR2 YDEGEE. The CDR3 here is CASSFQGAGSPLHF. The DNA for the CDR3 is TGTGCCAGCAGCTTCCAGGGGGCCGGGTCACCCCTCCACTTT.

The chain recombines TRBV18 with TRBJ2-5; D gene unclear. Germline V gene lookup returns CDR1 KGHSH and CDR2 LQKENI. Trimming left V 4 bases short and J 5 bases short, with 14 bases between. The CDR3 runs 14 residues. In DNA, the CDR3 is TGTGCCAGCTCACGGATCGGTCAGAGGGAGACCCAGTACTTC. It yields the protein CASSRIGQRETQYF.

The chain uses TRBV4-1 and TRBJ2-1; D gene uncertain. Germline V gene lookup returns CDR1 MGHRA and CDR2 YSYEKL. The ends were cut back, 3 bases at V and 0 bases at J, with 18 bases in the middle. The CDR3 has 18 residues. The chain's CDR3 is CASSQVDLGFSSYNEQFF. DNA for the CDR3: TGCGCCAGCAGCCAGGTCGATCTAGGTTTTAGCTCCTACAATGAGCAGTTCTTC.

The V call is TRBV6-2 or TRBV6-3, the J call TRBJ1-6, with a weak D call TRBD1 (6 bases). CDR1 is MNHEY and CDR2 is SVGEGT in the germline V gene. Trimming took off 4 bases at V and 7 bases at J, with 11 bases between the two ends. The CDR3 contains 14 residues. DNA of the CDR3: TGTGCCAGCAGTTCCCCCCAGGGGAATTCACCCCTCCACTTT. Protein sequence: CASSSPQGNSPLHF.

This clone appeared once. The V call is TRBV7-2, the J call TRBJ2-7; 10 bases are shared with TRBD1. The ends lost 4 bases at V and 5 bases at J; junction bases unmatched: 8. Germline assignment: CDR1 SGHTA and CDR2 FQGNSA. This CDR3 spans 15 amino acids. In DNA, the CDR3 is TGTGCCAGCAGCTCCAGACAGGGGGCAGTGAACGAGCAGTACTTC. This gives the protein CASSSRQGAVNEQYF. The variable domain in full, with the rest retrieved from reference TRBV7-2 and TRBJ2-7, is GAGVSQSPSNKVTEKGKDVELRCDPISGHTALYWYRQSLGQGLEFLIYFQGNSAPDKSGLPSDRFSAERTGGSVSTLTIQRTQQEDSAVYLCASSSRQGAVNEQYFGPGTRLTVT.

The rearrangement joins TRBV4-3 to TRBJ1-4, with TRBD1 identical over 7 bases. The CDR3 sequence is 14 residues long. Germline V gene lookup returns CDR1 LGHNA and CDR2 YSLEER. V was clipped by 3 bases and J by 6 bases; unmatched bases: 4. CDR3 in amino acids: CASSQGQRDEKLFF. The CDR3 DNA is TGCGCCAGCAGCCAGGGACAGCGAGATGAAAAACTGTTTTTT.

CDR3 nucleotides: TGTGCCAGCAGCGGACGGGAGAGCTCTGGAAACACCATATATTTT. The encoded protein is CASSGRESSGNTIYF. This chain links TRBV28 with TRBJ1-3, with D unclear. Per germline, CDR1 MDHEN and CDR2 SYDVKM. The CDR3 covers 15 residues. The ends were cut back, 6 bases at V and 0 bases at J, with 12 bases in the middle.

The chain couples TRBV9 to TRBJ1-2, with 11 bases that match TRBD1. CDR3 length: 16 amino acids. J gave up 7 bases and V 0 bases, and 8 bases lay outside the gene matches. The germline CDR1 and CDR2 sequences are SGDLS and YYNGEE. CDR3 region: CASSVDPGQGASGYTF. The CDR3, as DNA: TGTGCCAGCAGCGTAGACCCCGGACAGGGGGCGTCTGGCTACACCTTC.

This chain joins TRBV2 and TRBJ1-5; tentatively, D is TRBD1 (5 bases). CDR1 SNHLY and CDR2 FYNNEI come from the germline V gene. The CDR3 has 14 residues. Trimming shortened V by 7 bases and J by 4 bases, and 14 bases separated the two germline ends. CDR3 in DNA: TGTGCCAGCATTCAGGACATGACGAATCAGCCCCAGCATTTT. Amino acid sequence: CASIQDMTNQPQHF.

The chain links TRBV7-2 to TRBJ1-4; TRBD1 is a possible D gene (6 bases). This CDR3 spans 14 amino acids. Germline CDR1 is SGHTA and CDR2 is FQGNSA. Trimming shortened V by 5 bases and J by 5 bases, and 12 bases separated the two germline ends. In nucleotides, the CDR3 is TGTGCCAGCAGCACCCAAGGACAGAATGAAAAACTGTTTTTT. It codes for CASSTQGQNEKLFF. Full variable domain (remainder filled in from reference TRBV7-2 and TRBJ1-4): GAGVSQSPSNKVTEKGKDVELRCDPISGHTALYWYRQSLGQGLEFLIYFQGNSAPDKSGLPSDRFSAERTGGSVSTLTIQRTQQEDSAVYLCASSTQGQNEKLFFGSGTQLSVL.

V is TRBV7-9 and J is TRBJ2-7, with 7 bases matching TRBD1. Germline V lookup: CDR1 SEHNR, CDR2 FQNEAQ (reference sequence). V trimming: 5 bases; J trimming: 8 bases; junction bases outside the gene matches: 6. The CDR3 spans 12 residues. The CDR3 here is CASSTTGDKQYF. The CDR3 DNA follows: TGTGCCAGCAGCACTACAGGGGACAAGCAGTACTTC.

This chain connects TRBV9 to TRBJ1-2, with TRBD1 identical over 8 bases. The CDR3 spans 15 residues. V was clipped by 4 bases and J by 4 bases; unmatched bases: 9. Looked up from germline, CDR1 is SGDLS and CDR2 is YYNGEE. In DNA form, the CDR3 reads TGTGCCAGCAGCCTATTACAGGGGGACGTCTATGGCTACACCTTC. Protein: CASSLLQGDVYGYTF.